One and the same sample provided the 19 T cell receptor beta chains below, sequenced in a study of T-cell reconstitution after alpha-beta-depleted transplantation in children. Unique molecular identifiers were built into the TCRbeta library. TCRdb reanalysed the PCR reads using MiXCR and keeps one entry per CDR3 protein. The repertoire has around 450,000 distinct CDR3 sequences, roughly a tenth of them found once; the top ten carry around 2%. The sequencing used PBMCs, collected before TCRalphabeta/CD19-depleted stem cell transplant. These receptors were collected from a child under 10 years old with inherited bone marrow failure, due to receive a stem cell transplant.

This clonotype has ten or more counts. This chain connects TRBV7-9 to TRBJ1-1; D is possibly TRBD1 (6 bases). Deletions cut 5 bases from V and 1 base from J, with 17 bases between. The CDR3 spans 16 residues. Germline CDR1 reads SEHNR; CDR2 reads FQNEAQ (reference sequence). The CDR3 loop reads CASSHPRTDPNTEAFF. The CDR3 DNA follows: TGTGCCAGCAGCCACCCAAGGACAGACCCGAACACTGAAGCTTTCTTT.

This chain connects TRBV24-1 to TRBJ2-1; perhaps TRBD2 as D (5 bases). Germline assignment: CDR1 KGHDR and CDR2 SFDVKD. The CDR3 runs to 13 residues. The V end was cut by 5 bases, the J end by 1 base, with 5 bases between. The CDR3 DNA follows: TGTGCCACCAGTGGAGGGTCCTACAATGAGCAGTTCTTC. Translated: CATSGGSYNEQFF.

This clonotype appeared a few times. The chain has TRBV7-6 and TRBJ2-3, with 7 bases that match TRBD1. V shed 1 base, J shed 4 bases, and the junction held 5 bases outside the gene matches. This CDR3 is 15 amino acids long. The V gene's germline CDR1 is SGHVS and CDR2 FNYEAQ. The CDR3 here is CASSLVRGPADTQYF. The CDR3 bases are TGTGCCAGCAGCTTAGTAAGGGGGCCAGCAGATACGCAGTATTTT. Variable domain in full (rest from reference TRBV7-6 and TRBJ2-3): GAGVSQSPRYKVTKRGQDVALRCDPISGHVSLYWYRQALGQGPEFLTYFNYEAQQDKSGLPNDRFSAERPEGSISTLTIQRTEQRDSAMYRCASSLVRGPADTQYFGPGTRLTVL.

The chain joins TRBV12-3 or TRBV12-4 to TRBJ2-1, with D tentatively TRBD2 (6 bases). V shed 3 bases and J shed 6 bases, with 12 bases lying between them. The CDR3 sequence is 14 residues long. Written as DNA, the CDR3 is TGTGCCAGCAGTTTCGGGGGAGCTATCAATGAGCAGTTCTTC. Amino acids: CASSFGGAINEQFF.

This clonotype was seen at least ten times. The chain is built from TRBV3-1 and TRBJ2-1; TRBD1 agrees at 7 bases. This CDR3 is 14 amino acids long. CDR1 is LGHDT, CDR2 YNNKEL, per germline (reference sequence). V was pared by 1 base and J by 7 bases, with 4 bases of the junction left unmatched. The CDR3 bases are TGTGCCAGCAGCCAAGTAACAGGGGATAATGAGCAGTTCTTC. The encoded protein is CASSQVTGDNEQFF.

Many counts were recorded for this clonotype. The chain links TRBV24-1 to TRBJ1-1; weak D call: TRBD1 (6 bases). The V gene lost 1 base and the J gene lost 2 bases, with 10 bases spanning the gap. Per germline, CDR1 KGHDR and CDR2 SFDVKD. CDR3 length equals 15 residues. The CDR3 region is CATSDLRGGNTEAFF. CDR3 coding DNA: TGTGCCACCAGTGATTTAAGGGGGGGCAACACTGAAGCTTTCTTT.

The chain employs TRBV7-2 and TRBJ1-2; TRBD1 aligns across 10 bases. CDR3 length: 15 amino acids. V lost 1 base to trimming and J lost 5 bases; unmatched junction nucleotides: 4. The germline V gene encodes CDR1 SGHTA and CDR2 FQGNSA. DNA for the CDR3: TGTGCCAGCAGCTTAGAGGGGACAGGGGATTATGGCTACACCTTC. It codes for CASSLEGTGDYGYTF.

The sample holds a few counts of this clonotype. The J gene is TRBJ2-1, the V gene TRBV15, with TRBD2 matching 14 bases. CDR3 size: 17 residues. The V segment lost 3 bases and the J segment 8 bases; nucleotides outside the gene matches: 9. From germline, CDR1 is LNHNV and CDR2 YYDKDF (reference sequence). The CDR3 coding sequence is TGTGCCACCAGCAGTGGGACTAGCGGGAGACCAGGCGATGAGCAGTTCTTC. This gives the protein CATSSGTSGRPGDEQFF. The full variable domain, completed using reference TRBV15 and TRBJ2-1, is DAMVIQNPRYQVTQFGKPVTLSCSQTLNHNVMYWYQQKSSQAPKLLFHYYDKDFNNEADTPDNFQSRRPNTSFCFLDIRSPGLGDTAMYLCATSSGTSGRPGDEQFFGPGTRLTVL.

This clonotype was observed many times. For the CDR3, the DNA is TGTGCCACCAGTGAACCTGTAGCGGGAAGCTCCTACAATGAGCAGTTCTTC. As protein: CATSEPVAGSSYNEQFF. The chain employs TRBV24-1 and TRBJ2-1; 8 positions match TRBD2. The trim removed 4 bases at V and 0 bases at J, leaving 7 bases unmatched. Germline V CDR1 and CDR2: KGHDR, SFDVKD. This CDR3 contains 17 residues.

The chain is built from TRBV5-4 and TRBJ2-5; D is ambiguous. The CDR3 covers 12 residues. Trimming took 3 bases from V and 4 from J, leaving 7 bases between them. Germline lookup yields CDR1 SGHNT and CDR2 YYREEE (reference sequence). CDR3: CASSYGPETQYF. CDR3 bases: TGTGCCAGCAGCTACGGCCCAGAGACCCAGTACTTC. Together with reference TRBV5-4 and TRBJ2-5, the CDR3 gives the full variable domain: ETGVTQSPTHLIKTRGQQVTLRCSSQSGHNTVSWYQQALGQGPQFIFQYYREEENGRGNFPPRFSGLQFPNYSSELNVNALELDDSALYLCASSYGPETQYFGPGTRLLVL.

In its sample, this clonotype was seen many times. The chain carries TRBV4-3 and TRBJ2-1; D is perhaps TRBD2 (6 bases). The CDR3 runs to 16 residues. Germline V gene data show CDR1 as LGHNA and CDR2 as YSLEER. V shed 2 bases and J shed 3 bases, with 14 bases lying between them. CDR3 region: CASSQTGGTLYNEQFF. The DNA of the CDR3 is TGCGCCAGCAGCCAAACTGGGGGGACCCTCTACAATGAGCAGTTCTTC.

The chain recombines TRBV20-1 with TRBJ1-1; maybe TRBD1 (5 bases). V was clipped by 0 bases and J by 5 bases, with 7 bases between them. Germline V gene data show CDR1 as DFQATT and CDR2 as SNEGSKA (reference sequence). This CDR3 spans 12 amino acids. For the CDR3, the DNA is TGCAGTGCTAGAGACAGGGCGACTGAAGCTTTCTTT. Its translation: CSARDRATEAFF.

This clonotype was counted between two and nine times. The chain has TRBV29-1 and TRBJ2-5; 7 bases match TRBD1. The ends lost 4 bases at V and 1 base at J; junction bases unmatched: 3. The CDR3 spans 13 residues. Germline-derived CDR1 and CDR2 are SQVTM and ANQGSEA. The chain's CDR3 is CSVGQGVQETQYF. In nucleotides, the CDR3 is TGCAGCGTTGGACAGGGAGTCCAAGAGACCCAGTACTTC.

The table lists this clonotype with a few counts. V gene TRBV2 combines with J gene TRBJ1-2, with TRBD1 identical over 9 bases. This CDR3 is 16 amino acids long. Germline V CDR1 and CDR2: SNHLY, FYNNEI. V dropped 7 bases and J dropped 4; count of bases not matched to a gene: 13. CDR3 sequence reads: CASTPGQGLLSYGYTF. The CDR3 coding sequence is TGTGCCAGCACACCGGGACAGGGTTTATTAAGCTATGGCTACACCTTC.

The J gene is TRBJ1-2, the V gene TRBV6-5; D remains ambiguous. The germline gives CDR1 MNHEY, CDR2 SVGAGI. Trimming stripped 2 bases from V and 4 bases from J, with 11 bases between. This CDR3 has 14 residues. Written as DNA, the CDR3 is TGTGCCAGCAGTTACGATGGAGGTCCCTATGGCTACACCTTC. The encoded protein is CASSYDGGPYGYTF.

The table lists this clonotype with many counts. The rearrangement joins TRBV4-3 to TRBJ2-1; D possibly corresponds to TRBD2 (6 bases). The V gene's germline CDR1 is LGHNA and CDR2 YSLEER. Trimming took 0 bases from V and 0 from J, leaving 12 bases between them. The CDR3 sequence is 17 residues long. Written as DNA, the CDR3 is TGCGCCAGCAGCCAAGATCCGGCCGGGAGCTCCTACAATGAGCAGTTCTTC. Encoded protein: CASSQDPAGSSYNEQFF.

This sequence joins TRBV28 and TRBJ2-7, with D tentatively TRBD1 (5 bases). The germline CDR1 and CDR2 sequences are MDHEN and SYDVKM. The CDR3 loop spans 14 amino acids. V lost 3 bases, J lost 3 bases, and 12 bases lay in between. CDR3 sequence reads: CASSFEDRYYEQYF. The CDR3 region has the DNA TGTGCCAGCAGTTTTGAAGACAGATACTACGAGCAGTACTTC.

V usage is TRBV19 and J usage is TRBJ2-5; 7 nucleotides align to TRBD1. CDR1 and CDR2 from the germline V gene are LNHDA and SQIVND (reference sequence). This CDR3 spans 15 amino acids. V lost 4 bases, J lost 4 bases, and 9 bases stayed unmatched. As DNA, the CDR3 is TGTGCCAGTAGTACCCGACAGGGCGGTGGAGAGACCCAGTACTTC. Encoded protein: CASSTRQGGGETQYF.

The rearrangement uses TRBV9 and TRBJ2-7, with D tentatively TRBD1 or TRBD2 (5 bases each). This CDR3 region has 14 residues. The V and J ends lost 4 bases and 2 bases respectively, with 13 bases between them. Germline V lookup: CDR1 SGDLS, CDR2 YYNGEE. The CDR3 DNA sequence: TGTGCCAGCAGCACCACCGGGGACCCCTACGAGCAGTACTTC. Amino acids: CASSTTGDPYEQYF.